Below, 14 T cell receptor beta chains from the same sample are listed, as sequenced in a study of shared clonotypes between healthy human individuals. Repertoires were generated with immunoSEQ multiplex PCR, while TCRdb's copy carries only in-frame clones and drops some. The repertoire holds 600,000 to 750,000 clones, with roughly 72% as singletons. The material sequenced was memory CD4+ T cells sorted from blood. Subset given: CD45RA-negative fraction. The receptors were gathered from a woman aged 25 to 39 in good health.

The count of this clone is one. This sequence joins TRBV19 and TRBJ1-5, with 11 bases that match TRBD1. The V and J ends lost 6 bases and 6 bases, in that order; junction bases with no gene match: 4. The CDR3 is 14 amino acids. CDR1 and CDR2 from the germline V gene are LNHDA and SQIVND (reference sequence). The CDR3 sequence is CASSTGTGGQPQHF. Written as DNA, the CDR3 is TGTGCCAGTAGCACCGGGACAGGGGGTCAGCCCCAGCATTTT.

Only a few counts were recorded for this clone. The rearrangement joins TRBV6-6 to TRBJ2-1; possibly TRBD1 for D (5 bases). CDR1 is MNHNY and CDR2 is SVGAGI in the germline V gene (reference sequence). This CDR3 spans 15 amino acids. Trimming removed 8 bases from V and 4 bases from J, with 18 bases in between. In DNA form, the CDR3 reads TGTGCCAGCTCAATCCAGGCAGGGCTTTACAATGAGCAGTTCTTC. Amino acid sequence: CASSIQAGLYNEQFF.

V is TRBV20-1 and J is TRBJ2-3; the match to TRBD2 covers 8 bases. Germline V gene data show CDR1 as DFQATT and CDR2 as SNEGSKA (reference sequence). After removal of 0 bases from V and 10 bases from J, the junction contained 0 bases not matched to a gene. This CDR3 comprises 11 residues. CDR3 protein: CSARDSGAQYF. The CDR3 coding sequence is TGCAGTGCTAGAGATAGCGGGGCGCAGTATTTT.

This chain uses TRBV28 with TRBJ1-2, with TRBD1 matching over 7 bases. V shed 3 bases and J 4 bases; nucleotides not matched to a gene: 8. This CDR3 is built from 15 residues. Germline V gene lookup returns CDR1 MDHEN and CDR2 SYDVKM. The CDR3 nucleotides are TGTGCCAGCAGTTTCATGGCTGGGACAGCCTATGGCTACACCTTC. As protein: CASSFMAGTAYGYTF.

The chain couples TRBV6-5 to TRBJ2-3; D uncertain. This CDR3 has 13 amino acids. Germline V gene sequence: CDR1 MNHEY, CDR2 SVGAGI. Trimming stripped 2 bases from V and 2 bases from J, with 5 bases between. The CDR3 sequence is CASSYQPTDTQYF. The DNA of the CDR3 is TGTGCCAGCAGTTACCAGCCCACAGATACGCAGTATTTT.

A single count supports this clone. V and J are TRBV27 and TRBJ1-1; D call uncertain. Trimming pared 0 bases from V and 5 bases from J, leaving 7 bases between. The germline V gene encodes CDR1 MNHEY and CDR2 SMNVEV (reference sequence). This CDR3 is built from 13 residues. CDR3 sequence (DNA): TGTGCCAGCAGTTTATCGGGCCAGACTGAAGCTTTCTTT. The encoded protein is CASSLSGQTEAFF.

V and J are TRBV11-3 and TRBJ2-3; the match to TRBD2 covers 9 bases. Per the germline V gene, CDR1 is SGHNT and CDR2 is YENEEA. Germline trimming cut 2 bases from V and 5 bases from J; bases unmatched to any gene: 11. CDR3 length: 17 residues. The CDR3 DNA reads TGTGCCAGCAGCTTATCCTCCCTAGCGGGAAGTGAAGATACGCAGTATTTT. Encoded protein: CASSLSSLAGSEDTQYF.

This clone has only one observation. The chain joins TRBV7-9 to TRBJ1-5, with 8 bases identical to TRBD1. J was trimmed by 1 base and V by 4 bases; bases with no gene match: 3. The CDR3 is made up of 15 amino acids. CDR1 SEHNR and CDR2 FQNEAQ come from the germline V gene (reference sequence). CDR3 in amino acids: CASSSWTGSNQPQHF. The CDR3, as DNA: TGTGCCAGCAGCTCATGGACAGGGAGCAATCAGCCCCAGCATTTT.

The genes are TRBV7-3 and TRBJ2-6; D unresolved. Trimming removed 5 bases at V and 3 bases at J, with 5 bases between. In germline, CDR1 is SGHTA, CDR2 FQGTGA. There are 13 residues in the CDR3. DNA of the CDR3: TGTGCCAGCAGCATCGGTGGGGCCAACGTCCTGACTTTC. Protein product: CASSIGGANVLTF.

CDR3 nucleotide sequence: TGTGCCATCAGTGGGGGACTAGCGGGAGGTGGGGAGCTGTTTTTT. Amino acids: CAISGGLAGGGELFF. The chain carries TRBV10-3 and TRBJ2-2; 15 bases are a match to TRBD2. This CDR3 is built from 15 residues. The junction had 2 bases not matched to a gene; V was cut back by 4 bases and J by 8 bases. The germline gives CDR1 ENHRY, CDR2 SYGVKD.

The chain carries TRBV5-1 and TRBJ1-5; D possibly corresponds to TRBD1 (5 bases). The ends were cut back, 0 bases at V and 2 bases at J, with 9 bases in the middle. This CDR3 is built from 15 residues. Germline CDR1 reads SGHRS; CDR2 reads YFSETQ. The chain's CDR3 is CASSLGDARNQPQHF. CDR3 coding DNA: TGCGCCAGCAGCTTGGGGGACGCCCGCAATCAGCCCCAGCATTTT.

The chain joins TRBV7-8 to TRBJ2-5, with D tentatively TRBD1 or TRBD2 (5 bases each). V gave up 5 bases and J gave up 3 bases, with 19 bases separating them. This CDR3 has 16 amino acids. CDR1 is SGHVS, CDR2 FQNEAQ, per germline. CDR3 in amino acids: CASSPGRTGLKETQYF. The CDR3 nucleotides read TGTGCCAGCAGCCCAGGGCGGACGGGATTAAAAGAGACCCAGTACTTC.

This clone was counted only a few times. The CDR3 region is CASSLAGLTDTQYF. As DNA, the CDR3 is TGTGCCAGCAGCTTAGCGGGCCTCACAGATACGCAGTATTTT. The rearrangement uses TRBV9 and TRBJ2-3, with TRBD2 identical over 7 bases. The germline gives CDR1 SGDLS, CDR2 YYNGEE. V gave up 4 bases and J gave up 2 bases; unmatched junction bases: 4. This CDR3 comprises 14 residues.

This sequence joins TRBV6-5 and TRBJ2-1; 8 nucleotides line up with TRBD2. The V gene's germline CDR1 is MNHEY and CDR2 SVGAGI. The CDR3 extends over 12 amino acids. The V segment lost 2 bases and the J segment 15 bases; nucleotides outside the gene matches: 6. As DNA, the CDR3 is TGTGCCAGCAGTTACCGGGGGGGCCCGGGGTTCTTC. Translated, it gives CASSYRGGPGFF.